This T cell receptor (beta chain) was sequenced during a study of shared T cell receptors in the human thymus. Sequencing was performed with immunoSEQ multiplex PCR; in TCRdb, only in-frame clones are kept and a portion is missing. The sample carries 500,000 to 750,000 clones, roughly 90% recorded once. Per the germline V gene, CDR1 is MNHNY and CDR2 is SVGAGI (reference sequence). V shed 8 bases and J 4 bases; nucleotides not matched to a gene: 6. This CDR3 is built from 14 residues. The sample was also linked to a second study, of human thymus T cells. That paper adds: Corrective surgery for congenital heart defects was being performed on the healthy Finnish infants who were the donors. It was from resections taken during corrective heart surgery that the thymus tissue came.

The receptor was derived from a boy younger than two with a congenital heart defect. V and J are TRBV6-6 and TRBJ1-2; TRBD1 aligns across 11 bases. Sequenced sample: thymocytes. CDR3 nucleotides: TGTGCCAGCGGTGGACAGGGGGCGAGCTATGGCTACACCTTC. Translated, it gives CASGGQGASYGYTF.